This T cell receptor beta chain was sequenced during a study of blood T cell repertoires in COVID-19. The wider study: Whether acute or convalescent, the COVID-19 samples came from the United States, Italy and Spain. PBMCs, B-cell-depleted T cells, or T cells were the source of the cDNA or gDNA that made up the material.

Germline lookup yields CDR1 SGDLS and CDR2 YYNGEE. The CDR3 is 14 residues long. Trimming shortened V by 4 bases and J by 4 bases, and 12 bases separated the two germline ends. In the study's own analysis: The assay estimated nucleated cells by amplifying reference gene primers. Here immunoSEQ multiplex PCR was the method, and the copy in TCRdb shows in-frame clones only, minus some. V and J calls and clone size follow that table, whereas D and trimming were derived from the DNA. The sample contains hundreds of thousands of clones, around nine tenths of which appear only once. Specimen: peripheral blood. J is TRBJ1-3 and V is TRBV9; D not certain. The sequence derives from a middle-aged man with acute or convalescent COVID-19. The CDR3 nucleotides read TGTGCCAGCAGCCCCCGGAGTCCAGGAAACACCATATATTTT. It yields the protein CASSPRSPGNTIYF.